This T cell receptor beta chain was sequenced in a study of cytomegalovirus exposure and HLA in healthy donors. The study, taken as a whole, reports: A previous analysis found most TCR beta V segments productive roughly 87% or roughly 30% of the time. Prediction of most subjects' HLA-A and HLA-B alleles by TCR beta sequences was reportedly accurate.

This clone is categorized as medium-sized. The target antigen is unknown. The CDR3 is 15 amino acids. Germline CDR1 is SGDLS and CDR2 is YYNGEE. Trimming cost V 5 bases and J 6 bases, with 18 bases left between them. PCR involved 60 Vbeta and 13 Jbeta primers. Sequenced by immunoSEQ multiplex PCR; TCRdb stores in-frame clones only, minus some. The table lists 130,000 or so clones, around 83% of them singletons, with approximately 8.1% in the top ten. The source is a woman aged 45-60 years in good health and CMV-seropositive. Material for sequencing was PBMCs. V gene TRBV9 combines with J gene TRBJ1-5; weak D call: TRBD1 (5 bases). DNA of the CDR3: TGTGCCAGCAGTTACCCCATGGGGCAGGGTCAGCCCCAGCATTTT. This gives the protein CASSYPMGQGQPQHF.